There are a few counts of the clone carrying this T cell receptor beta chain. Antigen specificity is unknown. The data were obtained in a study of human T cells and chemical hapten exposure. Study as a whole: How much TCR each sample yielded varied, mostly because pooled library volumes differed slightly.

This CDR3 is built from 16 residues. V dropped 2 bases and J dropped 2; count of bases not matched to a gene: 2. Germline CDR1 reads SGHNT; CDR2 reads YYREEE (reference sequence). The library labeled individual cDNA molecules by adding unique molecular identifiers to them. As handled by the study authors: Sample TCR totals centred on a median of around 100,000, ranging about 20,000 to 690,600. Using its own MiXCR run on the RACE reads, TCRdb lists one record per CDR3 protein. TCRdb's processing, not the study's, gives the V and J calls here. The sample contains roughly 130,000 distinct CDR3 sequences, approximately 9.1% of which appear only once. Whole-study results and caveats: There was no change with DPC sensitization in TCRs above 1 in 1000 frequency.

The time point here: healthy volunteer bleed at 2 weeks. Total RNA came from unfractionated whole blood. This TCR derives from a male donor in good health. Some clones in this sample may be carry-over from other donors' samples. Material for sequencing was whole blood. V usage is TRBV5-4 and J usage is TRBJ2-5; 14 bases line up with TRBD2. In DNA form, the CDR3 reads TGTGCCAGCAGCTTACGACTAGCGGGAGGGCAAGAGACCCAGTACTTC. Translated, it gives CASSLRLAGGQETQYF.